This TCR beta chain appears in the sequencing data of a study of cytomegalovirus exposure and HLA in healthy donors. Germline lookup yields CDR1 SGDLS and CDR2 YYNGEE. Trimming removed 0 bases at V and 3 bases at J, with 7 bases between. This CDR3 is 14 amino acids long. PCR was performed using 60 Vbeta and 13 Jbeta primers. Measured with immunoSEQ multiplex PCR; TCRdb has only the in-frame clones, and not every one. The sample consists of approximately 190,000 clones, roughly 80% of them appearing once. The receptor was derived from a middle-aged man in good health and CMV-seropositive. The chain uses TRBV9 and TRBJ2-4, with D unresolved. Sample: PBMCs. The CDR3 region is CASSVGHLKNIQYF. The CDR3 DNA sequence: TGTGCCAGCAGCGTAGGGCACCTCAAAAACATTCAGTACTTC.